A selection of T cell receptor beta chains follows, all from one sample in a study of cytomegalovirus exposure and HLA in healthy donors. This table comes from immunoSEQ multiplex PCR, and its TCRdb copy is limited to in-frame clones, with some not included. Among about 240,000 clones, about 90% were seen once, and the ten largest hold 1% to 1.5%. Sequenced input: PBMCs. The receptor source for this set is a woman in her twenties or thirties in good health and CMV-seropositive. Each CDR3 is given with its conserved first and last residue. D genes are given only for firm matches. A row's size may be missing; if present it is once, few, many or a size class.

D	V	J	size	DNA	CDR3
TRBD2	TRBV27	TRBJ2-1	.	TGTGCCAGCAGTTCTAGCGGCGAGATTTACAATGAGCAGTTCTTC	CASSSSGEIYNEQFF
TRBD1	TRBV27	TRBJ2-1	.	TGTGCCACCGATCCGACCGGGACAGGGGCCGCCAATGAGCAGTTCTTC	CATDPTGTGAANEQFF
TRBD1	TRBV7-9	TRBJ1-2	.	TGTGCCAGCAGCTGTCCGGACAGGCTTGGCTACACCTTC	CASSCPDRLGYTF
.	TRBV7-9	TRBJ2-7	.	TGTGCCAGCAGCTTTGACAGGGGAGGGTACGAGCAGTACTTC	CASSFDRGGYEQYF
TRBD2	TRBV12-5	TRBJ2-1	.	TGTGCTAGTGGGAAGAGCGGGGGGACGCCGGGGTACAATGAGCAGTTCTTC	CASGKSGGTPGYNEQFF
TRBD1	TRBV18	TRBJ1-5	.	TGTGCCAGCTCACCATTTACAGGGGATGGCAATCAGCCCCAGCATTTT	CASSPFTGDGNQPQHF
.	TRBV7-9	TRBJ1-2	.	TGTGCCAGCAGCTTGAGCGGGACCGGTGGCTACACCTTC	CASSLSGTGGYTF
TRBD1	TRBV6-1	TRBJ1-1	.	TGTGCCAGCAGTTTGGACAGGGGCATGAACACTGAAGCTTTCTTT	CASSLDRGMNTEAFF
TRBD2	TRBV7-2	TRBJ2-7	few	TGTGCCAGCAGAGCCGGGACGGGGGGGAGGTACGAGCAGTACTTC	CASRAGTGGRYEQYF
TRBD2	TRBV7-2	TRBJ2-1	.	TGTGCCAGAACCGGGACTAGCGGGTACAATGAGCAGTTCTTC	CARTGTSGYNEQFF
TRBD1	TRBV28	TRBJ1-2	.	TGTGCCAGCAGTCCGAGGACAGGGGGCTTCTATGGCTACACCTTC	CASSPRTGGFYGYTF
.	TRBV10-3	TRBJ1-2	.	TGTGCCATCAGTGAGGCAGACTATGGCTACACCTTC	CAISEADYGYTF
.	TRBV1	TRBJ1-4	.	TGCACCAGCAGCCAAGTCTGTCAGACAACTAATGAAAAACTGTTTTTT	CTSSQVCQTTNEKLFF
.	TRBV18	TRBJ2-3	.	TGTGCCAGCTCACCCCAGGAGGGCGGGACAGATACGCAGTATTTT	CASSPQEGGTDTQYF
.	TRBV4-2	TRBJ2-5	.	TGTGCCAGCAGCCAAGAGTGGAGAGAGACCCAGTACTTC	CASSQEWRETQYF
.	TRBV7-9	TRBJ2-7	.	TGTGCCAGCAGCCTATTTGAGGAGCCCCCAAAATCCTACGAGCAGTACTTC	CASSLFEEPPKSYEQYF
.	TRBV27	TRBJ2-7	.	TGTGCCAGCAGTTCGGGGTACGAGCAGTACTTC	CASSSGYEQYF
.	TRBV5-8	TRBJ2-3	.	TGTGCCAGCAGCTTGGTCAGGAGCACAGATACGCAGTATTTT	CASSLVRSTDTQYF
TRBD2	TRBV7-9	TRBJ2-3	.	TGTGCCAGCAGCTTGTTAGCGGGAGGCGCGAATACGCAGTATTTT	CASSLLAGGANTQYF
TRBD1	TRBV7-2	TRBJ2-5	.	TGTGCCAGCAGCCTGGACCCGGGACAGGGGGAGACCCAGTACTTC	CASSLDPGQGETQYF
.	TRBV11-1	TRBJ2-1	.	TGTGCCAGCAGCCCTAGGACTAACTACAATGAGCAGTTCTTC	CASSPRTNYNEQFF
.	TRBV6-6	TRBJ2-7	.	TGTGCCAGCAGTTACACGAGTAGCGAGCAGTACTTC	CASSYTSSEQYF
.	TRBV6-6	TRBJ2-2	.	TGTGCCAGCAGTTACGGAGGGAGTGGCGGGGAGCTGTTTTTT	CASSYGGSGGELFF
TRBD1	TRBV19	TRBJ1-3	.	TGTGCCAGTAGTCCGGCCCGGACAGGGTTTACAGGAAACACCATATATTTT	CASSPARTGFTGNTIYF
.	TRBV5-1	TRBJ1-1	.	TGCGCCAGCAGCTTGTTCGGGGGTATCCGGGACACTGAAGCTTTCTTT	CASSLFGGIRDTEAFF
.	TRBV6-1	TRBJ2-5	.	TGTGCCAGCAGTGAACAGGTCAGACAAGAGACCCAGTACTTC	CASSEQVRQETQYF
TRBD2	TRBV30	TRBJ2-7	.	TGTGCCTGGAGTGTAGGGACTAGCGGGAGTTTTGGGCAGTACTTC	CAWSVGTSGSFGQYF
.	TRBV14	TRBJ1-1	.	TGTGCCAGCGCCCCCAGGACAGATCAAGCTTTCTTT	CASAPRTDQAFF
.	TRBV5-6	TRBJ1-3	.	TGTGCCAGCAGCTTGGACGCGGCTCTCTCTGGAAACACCATATATTTT	CASSLDAALSGNTIYF
.	TRBV28	TRBJ1-1	.	TGTGCCAGCAGTCCGCCCGACAGAGAGAACACTGAAGCTTTCTTT	CASSPPDRENTEAFF
TRBD2	TRBV6-1	TRBJ2-5	.	TGTGCCAGCAGTGTAGGGGTAGCGGGAGTTTCAGCGGAGACCCAGTACTTC	CASSVGVAGVSAETQYF
TRBD1	TRBV2	TRBJ1-2	.	TGTGCCAGCAGGGGGGGACAGCTTAACTATGGCTACACCTTC	CASRGGQLNYGYTF
TRBD1	TRBV7-2	TRBJ1-5	.	TGTGCCAGCAGCTTACAGGGGGATCAGCCCCAGCATTTT	CASSLQGDQPQHF
.	TRBV4-1	TRBJ2-7	once	TGCGCCAGCAGCGACCAGGGGGAGGTCTACGAGCAGTACTTC	CASSDQGEVYEQYF
TRBD1	TRBV25-1	TRBJ1-1	.	TGTGCCAGCAGTGAATACTCAGACAGGGCTGGGGCTTTCTTT	CASSEYSDRAGAFF
.	TRBV6-5	TRBJ2-2	few	TGTGCCAGCAGACCCGGACTAAACACCGGGGAGCTGTTTTTT	CASRPGLNTGELFF
.	TRBV11-3	TRBJ2-1	.	TGTGCCAGCAGCTCGACTACTAATGAGCAGTTCTTC	CASSSTTNEQFF
TRBD2	TRBV5-1	TRBJ2-3	.	TGCGCCAGCAGCTCCGGTGGGGGAGGGTTCTCCCGCACGCAGTATTTT	CASSSGGGGFSRTQYF
TRBD2	TRBV25-1	TRBJ2-1	.	TGTGCCAGCAGTGTTAGCGGGAACCCCGCCGATGAGCAGTTCTTC	CASSVSGNPADEQFF
.	TRBV4-2	TRBJ2-1	.	TGTGCCACCTCGGGAACCACGAGCCATGAGCAGTTCTTC	CATSGTTSHEQFF
.	TRBV5-1	TRBJ2-5	.	TGCGCCAGCAGCTTGGCAATTCCACTCCAAGAGACCCAGTACTTC	CASSLAIPLQETQYF
.	TRBV18	TRBJ2-7	few	TGTGCCAGCTCACCAGAGCTGGACAGCCTGCTCAGCGAGCAGTACTTC	CASSPELDSLLSEQYF
.	TRBV11-3	TRBJ1-3	few	TGTGCCAGCAGCTCGGACAGCTCTGGAAACACCATATATTTT	CASSSDSSGNTIYF
.	TRBV27	TRBJ1-1	once	TGTGCCAGCAGCACGGGGGGAGCGAACACTGAAGCTTTCTTT	CASSTGGANTEAFF
.	TRBV4-2	TRBJ2-7	once	TGTGCCAGCAGCCAAGGAGTGAGTAATCCCCACGAGCAGTACTTC	CASSQGVSNPHEQYF
.	TRBV13	TRBJ2-3	.	TGTGCCAGCAGCTTTGGGACCTCGGGAGTGAACACAGATACGCAGTATTTT	CASSFGTSGVNTDTQYF
.	TRBV7-9	TRBJ1-2	.	TGTGCCAGCGGAGGCTCTTATGGCTACACCTTC	CASGGSYGYTF
.	TRBV5-4	TRBJ2-7	few	TGTGCCAGCAGCTTGTGGCAGGGGACCTACGAGCAGTACTTC	CASSLWQGTYEQYF
TRBD2	TRBV4-2	TRBJ2-1	once	TGTGCCAGCAGCCAAGATGGTCTAGCGGGAGCCTCCTACAATGAGCAGTTCTTC	CASSQDGLAGASYNEQFF
TRBD1	TRBV5-4	TRBJ1-4	.	TGTGCCAGCAGCCTCGGTCCCGGGACAGGGGAAGGAGGAAAACTGTTTTTT	CASSLGPGTGEGGKLFF
TRBD1	TRBV6-1	TRBJ1-4	.	TGTGCCAGCAGTTTACAGGGGATTACTGAAAAACTGTTTTTT	CASSLQGITEKLFF